Included here is one T cell receptor beta chain sequence, with context. As yet, its antigen is unknown. Measured with immunoSEQ multiplex PCR; TCRdb has only the in-frame clones, and not every one. The sample has 77,000 or so clones, approximately 92% seen once. The sample belongs to a study of OX40 agonist ivuxolimab in advanced cancers. Whole-study context: Treatment received earlier with anti-PD-1, anti-PD-L1 or anti-CTLA-4 agents was allowed, and over 30% had some. One hepatocellular carcinoma and a couple of cutaneous melanoma patients partially responded. Study results and caveats: Some nonresponders also had low normalized T-cell clonal expansion. The mean number of expanded clones was higher in CD8+ T cells than in CD4+.

The CDR3 sequence is 13 residues long. Trimming removed 4 bases at V and 4 bases at J, with 8 bases between. CDR1 is MNHNS, CDR2 SASEGT, per germline. This sequence joins TRBV6-1 and TRBJ1-5; D might be TRBD1 (5 bases). The source of this sequence is an adult with an advanced solid tumor such as melanoma, head and neck, liver or kidney cancer. This sample comprised CD4+ or CD8+ T cells sorted from blood, obtained in a trial of the OX40 agonist ivuxolimab. CDR3 in amino acids: CASSGQLNQPQHF. In DNA, the CDR3 is TGTGCCAGCAGTGGACAGTTAAATCAGCCCCAGCATTTT.